This T cell receptor beta chain is from a study of shared clonotypes between healthy human individuals. Study overall: The people who gave samples were a couple of women and three men aged 18 to 49.

On this clone: Its antigen remains unknown.

The protocol was immunoSEQ multiplex PCR, while the TCRdb copy is restricted to in-frame clones and leaves out a portion. The repertoire has roughly 2 million clones, approximately 95% of them found once; the top ten carry 0.13%. Study results and limitations: Enrolling few donors narrowed the genetic and exposure-history diversity that was represented. Generation probabilities of non-shared clonotypes were lower (relative to those shared by all four donors).

The donors, all of them Caucasian adults, lived in Nashville, Tennessee. The CDR3 contains 12 residues. The germline V gene has CDR1 SQVTM and CDR2 ANQGSEA. V lost 7 bases, J lost 1 base, and 9 bases lay in between. The chain recombines TRBV29-1 with TRBJ2-3, with D unclear. This receptor was obtained from a man aged 18 to 30 in good health. The source material was naive CD4+ T cells sorted from blood. The subset: CD45RA+ positively selected. CDR3 sequence (DNA): TGCAGCGCCGCGGTGGGCACAGATACGCAGTATTTT. It translates to CSAAVGTDTQYF.